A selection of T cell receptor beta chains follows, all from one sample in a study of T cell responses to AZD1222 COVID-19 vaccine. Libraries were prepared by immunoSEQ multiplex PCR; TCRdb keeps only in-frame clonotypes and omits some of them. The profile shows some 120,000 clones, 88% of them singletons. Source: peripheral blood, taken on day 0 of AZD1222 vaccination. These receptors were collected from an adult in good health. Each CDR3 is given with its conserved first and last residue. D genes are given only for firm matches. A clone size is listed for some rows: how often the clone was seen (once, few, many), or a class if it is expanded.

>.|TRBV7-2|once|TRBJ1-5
TGTGCCAGCAGTATGACGGGAGGTCAGCCCCAGCATTTT
CASSMTGGQPQHF
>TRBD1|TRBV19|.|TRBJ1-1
TGTGCCAGTTACGACAGGGGCAAAGCTTTCTTT
CASYDRGKAFF
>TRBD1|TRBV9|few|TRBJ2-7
TGTGCCAGCAGCCCGCAACCGGGGACAGCTACTTACGAGCAGTACTTC
CASSPQPGTATYEQYF
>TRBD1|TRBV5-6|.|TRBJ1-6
TGTGCCAGCAGCTTGGTCGCACGACAGGGGAATTCACCCCTCCACTTT
CASSLVARQGNSPLHF
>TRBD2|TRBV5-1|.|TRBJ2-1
TGCGCCAGCAGCTCGGATGGACTAGCGGGAGTCAATGAGCAGTTCTTC
CASSSDGLAGVNEQFF
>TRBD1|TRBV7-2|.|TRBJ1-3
TGTGCCAGCAGCGGACAGGGGGCATATGGAAACACCATATATTTT
CASSGQGAYGNTIYF
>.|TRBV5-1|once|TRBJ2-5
TGCGCCAGCAGCACCGGCCGGACAGACCCTCGGGAGACCCAGTACTTC
CASSTGRTDPRETQYF
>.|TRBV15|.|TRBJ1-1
TGTGCCACCAGCACCCGGACAGTTGAAGATAATACTGAAGCTTTCTTT
CATSTRTVEDNTEAFF
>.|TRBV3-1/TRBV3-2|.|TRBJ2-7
TGTGCCAGCAGCCAAGATCTACAGTCCTACGAGCAGTACTTC
CASSQDLQSYEQYF
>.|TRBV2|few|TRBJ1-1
TGTGCCAGCGGAACGGGACGGAGGTCCACTGAAGCTTTCTTT
CASGTGRRSTEAFF
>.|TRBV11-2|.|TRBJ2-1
TGTGCCAGCAGCCAGGGCGATGAGCAGTTCTTC
CASSQGDEQFF
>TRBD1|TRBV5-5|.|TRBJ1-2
TGTGCCAGCAGACCGGGACAGGGCTACTATGGCTACACCTTC
CASRPGQGYYGYTF
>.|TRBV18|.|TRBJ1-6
TGTGCCAGCTCACCTCAAGGGGTCGGTAATTCACCCCTCCACTTT
CASSPQGVGNSPLHF
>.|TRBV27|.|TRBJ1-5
TGTGCCAGCAGTTTCGCGGGGGTAGGGCAGCCCCAGCATTTT
CASSFAGVGQPQHF
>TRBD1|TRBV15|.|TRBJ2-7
TGTGCCACCAGCAGAGTGGTCCAGGGGGCTTCCTACGAGCAGTACTTC
CATSRVVQGASYEQYF
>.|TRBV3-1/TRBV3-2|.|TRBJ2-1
TGTGCCAGCAGCCAAGCAGGTTCCCCGGGGAACAATGAGCAGTTCTTC
CASSQAGSPGNNEQFF
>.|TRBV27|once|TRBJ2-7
TGTGCCAGCAGCAGATCGGGAGCCATTGGGTCCTACGAGCAGTACTTC
CASSRSGAIGSYEQYF
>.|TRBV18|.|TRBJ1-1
TGTGCCAGCTCACCCCTACAAATTTTCCCCCAATGGGCCGCGAACACTGAAGCTTTCTTT
CASSPLQIFPQWAANTEAFF
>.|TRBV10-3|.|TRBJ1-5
TGTGCCATCAGTGCGTTATCAGGGAACCAGCCCCAGCATTTT
CAISALSGNQPQHF
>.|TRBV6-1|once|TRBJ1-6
TGTGCCAGCAGTGGGATCGGGACACATAATAATTCACCCCTCCACTTT
CASSGIGTHNNSPLHF
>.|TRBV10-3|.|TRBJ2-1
TGTGCCATCTCGGGACCTAGGATCAATGAGCAGTTCTTC
CAISGPRINEQFF
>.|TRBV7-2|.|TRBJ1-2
TGTGCCAGCAGTCTTAATCAAGGCAGGGATGGCTACACCTTC
CASSLNQGRDGYTF
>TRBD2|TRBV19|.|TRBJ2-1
TGTGCCAGTAGTAGGACTAGCGGGAGTGTGTCCAATGAGCAGTTCTTC
CASSRTSGSVSNEQFF
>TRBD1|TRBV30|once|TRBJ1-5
TGTGCCTGGAGCCCGCTCGACAGGGAATACAATCAGCCCCAGCATTTT
CAWSPLDREYNQPQHF
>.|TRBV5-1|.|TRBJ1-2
TGCGCCAGCAGCGCCGGAGAGGGCTACACCTTC
CASSAGEGYTF
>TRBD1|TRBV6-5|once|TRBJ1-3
TGTGCCAGCAGAGAGGGGACAGTCTCTGGAAACACCATATATTTT
CASREGTVSGNTIYF
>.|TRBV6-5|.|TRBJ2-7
TGTGCCAGCAGTCTACTCGGAAACGAGCAGTACTTC
CASSLLGNEQYF
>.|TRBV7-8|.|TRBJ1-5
TGTGCCAGCGGCGGACAGCCCAATCAGCCCCAGCATTTT
CASGGQPNQPQHF
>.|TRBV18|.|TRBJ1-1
TGTGCCAGCTCACCACCTTTACAGTACACTGAAGCTTTCTTT
CASSPPLQYTEAFF
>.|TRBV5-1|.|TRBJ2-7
TGCGCCAGCAGCTTGGCCGATCGGGCTACCTACGAGCAGTACTTC
CASSLADRATYEQYF
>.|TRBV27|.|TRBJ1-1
TGTGCCAGCAGTCAATCGACCGGGAAACCCACTGAAGCTTTCTTT
CASSQSTGKPTEAFF